One sample yielded the 32 T cell receptor beta chains listed below, sequenced in a study of cytomegalovirus exposure and HLA in healthy donors. Assay: immunoSEQ multiplex PCR; the TCRdb copy retains only in-frame clones and omits some. The sample lists 200,000 to 250,000 clones; roughly 83% were seen once. The sequenced sample was PBMCs. These receptors were taken from a woman aged 25 to 39 in good health and CMV-seropositive.

The gene calls are TRBV28 and TRBJ1-4, with 10 nucleotides matching TRBD1. Germline V gene data show CDR1 as MDHEN and CDR2 as SYDVKM. The V gene end was trimmed by 8 bases and the J gene end by 8 bases; junction bases not matched to a gene: 11. The length of the CDR3 is 15 residues. CDR3 bases: TGTGCCAGCCGTCAGCCGGGACAGGGGAAGGAAAAACTGTTTTTT. Translation gives CASRQPGQGKEKLFF.

This CDR3 is CASSYFQLAAYEQFF. DNA of the CDR3: TGTGCCAGCAGTTACTTCCAGCTAGCGGCATATGAGCAGTTCTTC. J is TRBJ2-1 and V is TRBV6-6, with 7 nucleotides matching TRBD2. Losses at the gene ends were 1 base for V and 8 bases for J; bases not matched to a gene: 8. This CDR3 spans 15 amino acids. Germline values: CDR1 MNHNY, CDR2 SVGAGI (reference sequence).

The rearrangement links TRBV4-1 to TRBJ1-2; 9 bases are shared with TRBD1. The CDR3 runs to 15 residues. The V and J ends lost 2 bases and 5 bases, in that order; junction bases with no gene match: 6. Germline V gene lookup returns CDR1 MGHRA and CDR2 YSYEKL. The DNA for the CDR3 is TGCGCCAGCAGCCAACCCAGGGACAGGGAATATGGCTACACCTTC. Translated: CASSQPRDREYGYTF.

This clone has just a few counts. The J gene is TRBJ1-2, the V gene TRBV5-1, with D possibly being TRBD1 (6 bases). Trimming pared 0 bases from V and 3 bases from J, leaving 9 bases between. The CDR3 contains 14 residues. The V gene's germline CDR1 is SGHRS and CDR2 YFSETQ. The CDR3 nucleotides read TGCGCCAGCAGCTTGGGGACAGCTCACTATGGCTACACCTTC. It codes for CASSLGTAHYGYTF.

This clone turned up a few times. The V gene is TRBV11-1, the J gene TRBJ2-5; D is ambiguous. The CDR3 spans 13 residues. V dropped 10 bases and J dropped 3 bases, with 15 bases sitting between them. In germline, CDR1 is SGHAT, CDR2 FQDESV (reference sequence). The CDR3 is CATALGSKETQYF. The CDR3 nucleotides read TGTGCCACAGCCTTGGGCAGCAAAGAGACCCAGTACTTC. Full variable domain (remainder filled in from reference TRBV11-1 and TRBJ2-5): EAEVAQSPRYKITEKSQAVAFWCDPISGHATLYWYRQILGQGPELLVQFQDESVVDDSQLPKDRFSAERLKGVDSTLKIQPAELGDSAMYLCATALGSKETQYFGPGTRLLVL.

The rearrangement joins TRBV7-3 to TRBJ2-7; 8 bases line up with TRBD1. In germline, CDR1 is SGHTA, CDR2 FQGTGA. The CDR3 spans 15 residues. J gave up 1 base and V 3 bases, and 5 bases lay outside the gene matches. The CDR3 region has the DNA TGTGCCAGCAGCTTCGGACAGGGCCATTCCTACGAGCAGTACTTC. Its translation: CASSFGQGHSYEQYF. Drawing the rest from reference TRBV7-3 and TRBJ2-7, the complete variable domain is GAGVSQTPSNKVTEKGKYVELRCDPISGHTALYWYRQSLGQGPEFLIYFQGTGAADDSGLPNDRFFAVRPEGSVSTLKIQRTERGDSAVYLCASSFGQGHSYEQYFGPGTRLTVT.

The chain joins TRBV28 to TRBJ2-7, with TRBD1 matching 11 bases. The CDR3 runs 15 residues. Per the germline V gene, CDR1 is MDHEN and CDR2 is SYDVKM. V was pared by 1 base and J by 4 bases, with 3 bases of the junction left unmatched. Here the CDR3 reads CASSLLGTGGYEQYF. CDR3 sequence (DNA): TGTGCCAGCAGTTTATTAGGGACAGGGGGGTACGAGCAGTACTTC. The complete variable domain, with remaining parts taken from reference TRBV28 and TRBJ2-7, reads DVKVTQSSRYLVKRTGEKVFLECVQDMDHENMFWYRQDPGLGLRLIYFSYDVKMKEKGDIPEGYSVSREKKERFSLILESASTNQTSMYLCASSLLGTGGYEQYFGPGTRLTVT.

The chain combines TRBV27 with TRBJ1-2, with TRBD1 as a possible D gene (5 bases). This CDR3 spans 16 amino acids. V was trimmed by 6 bases and J by 4 bases, leaving 21 bases between them. From germline, CDR1 is MNHEY and CDR2 SMNVEV (reference sequence). The CDR3 reads CASSNSNSWGIYGYTF. CDR3 DNA: TGTGCCAGCAGCAACTCCAATAGTTGGGGGATCTATGGCTACACCTTC.

The V and J genes are TRBV5-1 and TRBJ2-7, with D hard to call. Germline V gene lookup returns CDR1 SGHRS and CDR2 YFSETQ. This CDR3 contains 14 residues. V was shortened by 0 bases and J by 2 bases, with 9 bases between the two germline ends. This CDR3 is CASSLDSSTYEQYF. CDR3 in DNA: TGCGCCAGCAGCTTGGATAGTAGTACCTACGAGCAGTACTTC.

This clone has only a few counts. J is TRBJ2-1 and V is TRBV6-4; 9 bases match TRBD1. The germline CDR1 and CDR2 sequences are MRHNA and SNTAGT. The ends lost 0 bases at V and 0 bases at J; junction bases unmatched: 0. CDR3 length equals 16 residues. Here the CDR3 reads CASSDSTGGSYNEQFF. CDR3 DNA: TGTGCCAGCAGTGACTCGACAGGGGGCTCCTACAATGAGCAGTTCTTC.

The rearrangement uses TRBV7-9 and TRBJ2-1; 8 bases line up with TRBD2. This CDR3 has 14 residues. V was clipped by 5 bases and J by 6 bases; unmatched bases: 6. The germline V gene encodes CDR1 SEHNR and CDR2 FQNEAQ (reference sequence). CDR3 DNA sequence: TGTGCCAGCAGCCCACTAGCGGCCTTCAATGAGCAGTTCTTC. Protein product: CASSPLAAFNEQFF.

The chain uses TRBV25-1 and TRBJ1-4, with TRBD1 as a possible D gene (5 bases). Per germline, CDR1 MGHDK and CDR2 SYGVNS. The CDR3 sequence is 16 residues long. V was trimmed by 4 bases and J by 7 bases, leaving 19 bases between them. The CDR3 spells CASSGNRGALGEKLFF. Here the CDR3 DNA reads TGTGCCAGCAGTGGCAATCGTGGGGCCTTGGGTGAAAAACTGTTTTTT.

The rearrangement joins TRBV11-2 to TRBJ2-3; D is unclear. Germline V gene sequence: CDR1 SGHAT, CDR2 FQNNGV. Trimming took off 0 bases at V and 2 bases at J, with 15 bases between the two ends. This CDR3 is 17 amino acids long. CDR3 coding DNA: TGTGCCAGCAGCTTAGATCGGGTAGATGTACCCACAGATACGCAGTATTTT. Amino acids: CASSLDRVDVPTDTQYF. Variable domain in full (rest from reference TRBV11-2 and TRBJ2-3): EAGVAQSPRYKIIEKRQSVAFWCNPISGHATLYWYQQILGQGPKLLIQFQNNGVVDDSQLPKDRFSAERLKGVDSTLKIQPAKLEDSAVYLCASSLDRVDVPTDTQYFGPGTRLTVL.

The V call is TRBV6-1, the J call TRBJ2-2; TRBD1 aligns across 9 bases. V trimming: 4 bases; J trimming: 7 bases; junction bases outside the gene matches: 13. Germline values: CDR1 MNHNS, CDR2 SASEGT. This CDR3 has 17 amino acids. The CDR3: CASSAPGQGTLDGELFF. The CDR3 nucleotides are TGTGCCAGCAGTGCGCCGGGACAGGGCACCTTAGACGGGGAGCTGTTTTTT.

This chain uses TRBV5-1 with TRBJ1-2; perhaps TRBD1 as D (6 bases). Germline CDR1 SGHRS, CDR2 YFSETQ. This CDR3 comprises 12 residues. V gave up 5 bases and J gave up 3 bases, with 8 bases separating them. The CDR3 loop reads CASSGGDYGYTF. The CDR3 DNA follows: TGCGCCAGCAGTGGGGGCGACTATGGCTACACCTTC.

V gene TRBV30 combines with J gene TRBJ2-3; D gene uncertain. The CDR3 contains 13 residues. The V end was cut by 5 bases, the J end by 6 bases, with 15 bases between. CDR1 is GTSNPN and CDR2 is SVGIG in the germline V gene (reference sequence). The CDR3 loop reads CAWVLFARDTQYF. In nucleotides, the CDR3 is TGTGCCTGGGTTCTGTTCGCTAGGGATACGCAGTATTTT.

The chain is built from TRBV5-1 and TRBJ1-2, with TRBD1 matching over 9 bases. CDR1 is SGHRS, CDR2 YFSETQ, per germline. The CDR3 runs to 14 residues. V gave up 3 bases and J gave up 4 bases; unmatched junction bases: 4. CDR3 residues: CASSSGQGTYGYTF. The CDR3 DNA reads as TGCGCCAGCAGCTCGGGACAGGGAACCTATGGCTACACCTTC.

Only a few counts were recorded for this clone. The chain uses TRBV7-3 and TRBJ2-2; unclear D gene. Deletions cut 3 bases from V and 4 bases from J, with 3 bases between. The CDR3 sequence is 12 residues long. Looked up from germline, CDR1 is SGHTA and CDR2 is FQGTGA. In DNA form, the CDR3 reads TGTGCCAGCAGCTTGCCCACCGGGGAGCTGTTTTTT. This gives the protein CASSLPTGELFF.

The J gene is TRBJ2-7, the V gene TRBV9; D gene uncertain. V lost 4 bases and J 3 bases, leaving 8 bases between the germline ends. Germline CDR1 and CDR2: SGDLS and YYNGEE. This CDR3 has 12 residues. CDR3 nucleotides: TGTGCCAGCAGCTTGCACAGCTACGAGCAGTACTTC. Translation gives CASSLHSYEQYF.

V gene TRBV4-3 combines with J gene TRBJ2-3, with unresolved D. Germline assignment: CDR1 LGHNA and CDR2 YSLEER. The CDR3 is 15 residues long. V dropped 1 base and J dropped 6 bases, with 14 bases sitting between them. DNA of the CDR3: TGCGCCAGCAGCCAAGTTGACGGGTGGAAGGATACGCAGTATTTT. It translates to CASSQVDGWKDTQYF.

This rearrangement joins TRBV25-1 to TRBJ1-1; D not resolved. The CDR3 has 13 amino acids. V was pared by 1 base and J by 3 bases, with 6 bases between. The V gene's germline CDR1 is MGHDK and CDR2 SYGVNS. The CDR3 reads CASSESSDTEAFF. Written as DNA, the CDR3 is TGTGCCAGCAGTGAATCTAGTGACACTGAAGCTTTCTTT.

The chain carries TRBV11-2 and TRBJ1-2; D is ambiguous. The V end lost 1 base, the J end lost 7 bases, and 16 bases lay between the germline ends. This CDR3 region has 15 residues. In germline, CDR1 is SGHAT, CDR2 FQNNGV. The CDR3, as DNA: TGTGCCAGCAGCTTAGGGGATTCCGACCAGAGTGGCTACACCTTC. Amino acids: CASSLGDSDQSGYTF.

The chain joins TRBV28 to TRBJ1-1, with 9 bases aligning to TRBD1. V was pared by 6 bases and J by 0 bases, with 20 bases of the junction left unmatched. The CDR3 loop spans 20 amino acids. Germline V gene data show CDR1 as MDHEN and CDR2 as SYDVKM. The CDR3 is CASSPLLIRNRGRMNTEAFF. The CDR3 bases are TGTGCCAGCAGCCCCCTACTGATCCGGAACAGGGGGCGGATGAACACTGAAGCTTTCTTT.

The chain employs TRBV6-4 and TRBJ2-3, with TRBD2 matching over 9 bases. The CDR3 contains 16 residues. Trimming at V came to 4 bases and at J to 1 base, leaving 6 bases not matched to a gene. Per the germline V gene, CDR1 is MRHNA and CDR2 is SNTAGT. The CDR3 region has the DNA TGTGCCAGCAGTGGCGGGAGGGCCTTGGGCACAGATACGCAGTATTTT. Residues: CASSGGRALGTDTQYF.

This clone occurred once. The V and J genes are TRBV15 and TRBJ2-1, with unresolved D. The CDR3 covers 15 residues. The V and J ends lost 0 bases and 7 bases respectively, with 13 bases between them. Germline loops: CDR1 LNHNV, CDR2 YYDKDF (reference sequence). CDR3 sequence reads: CATSRDAGGVNEQFF. The CDR3 DNA reads as TGTGCCACCAGCAGAGATGCCGGTGGAGTGAATGAGCAGTTCTTC.

The V and J genes are TRBV11-3 and TRBJ2-1, with D possibly TRBD1 on 8 matching bases. Trimming stripped 5 bases from V and 10 bases from J, with 18 bases between. The length of the CDR3 is 14 residues. Germline loops: CDR1 SGHNT, CDR2 YENEEA. The chain's CDR3 is CASSRSQGGEEQFF. CDR3 in DNA: TGTGCCAGCAGCCGATCACAGGGGGGGGAGGAGCAGTTCTTC.

This clone has only one observation. The chain joins TRBV4-3 to TRBJ2-7; possible D gene TRBD1, 5 bases. The V end was cut by 2 bases, the J end by 5 bases, with 10 bases between. In germline, CDR1 is LGHNA, CDR2 YSLEER. The CDR3 totals 13 residues. CDR3: CASSQRETDEQYF. Here the CDR3 DNA reads TGCGCCAGCAGCCAAAGAGAGACAGACGAGCAGTACTTC.

This clone is a singleton in its sample. V and J are TRBV9 and TRBJ2-3, with 8 nucleotides matching TRBD2. Trimming cost V 1 base and J 6 bases; bases outside gene matches: 10. CDR1 SGDLS and CDR2 YYNGEE come from the germline V gene. The CDR3 loop spans 16 amino acids. Written as DNA, the CDR3 is TGTGCCAGCAGCGTAAGTTCGGGGGGGATTCGGGATACGCAGTATTTT. Amino acids: CASSVSSGGIRDTQYF.

The rearrangement joins TRBV4-2 to TRBJ2-1; the D is unclear. CDR1 is LGHNA, CDR2 YNFKEQ, per germline. The CDR3 loop spans 11 amino acids. The V gene lost 1 base and the J gene lost 12 bases, with 7 bases spanning the gap. The CDR3 sequence: CASSQGSVQFF. The CDR3 nucleotides read TGTGCCAGCAGCCAAGGTTCGGTGCAGTTCTTC.

CDR3 nucleotides: TGTGCCAGCAGCAGACGGACAGGGGCTGCTGGGGCCAACGTCCTGACTTTC. Protein sequence: CASSRRTGAAGANVLTF. The V call is TRBV9, the J call TRBJ2-6; 9 positions match TRBD1. CDR1 and CDR2 (germline): SGDLS, YYNGEE. There are 17 residues in the CDR3. The trim removed 4 bases at V and 2 bases at J, leaving 7 bases unmatched.

The genes are TRBV6-5 and TRBJ2-5; 9 bases fit TRBD2. V gave up 7 bases and J gave up 5 bases; unmatched junction bases: 8. The germline gives CDR1 MNHEY, CDR2 SVGAGI. This CDR3 is 14 amino acids long. Here the CDR3 reads CASKLAGEWETQYF. CDR3 nucleotide sequence: TGTGCCAGCAAATTAGCGGGAGAATGGGAGACCCAGTACTTC.

V gene TRBV7-3 combines with J gene TRBJ2-3, with 10 bases identical to TRBD1. V trimming: 1 base; J trimming: 6 bases; junction bases outside the gene matches: 4. Germline lookup yields CDR1 SGHTA and CDR2 FQGTGA. The length of the CDR3 is 15 residues. The CDR3 region has the DNA TGTGCCAGCAGCTTAAGAGGGACAGGGGAGGATACGCAGTATTTT. This translates into CASSLRGTGEDTQYF.